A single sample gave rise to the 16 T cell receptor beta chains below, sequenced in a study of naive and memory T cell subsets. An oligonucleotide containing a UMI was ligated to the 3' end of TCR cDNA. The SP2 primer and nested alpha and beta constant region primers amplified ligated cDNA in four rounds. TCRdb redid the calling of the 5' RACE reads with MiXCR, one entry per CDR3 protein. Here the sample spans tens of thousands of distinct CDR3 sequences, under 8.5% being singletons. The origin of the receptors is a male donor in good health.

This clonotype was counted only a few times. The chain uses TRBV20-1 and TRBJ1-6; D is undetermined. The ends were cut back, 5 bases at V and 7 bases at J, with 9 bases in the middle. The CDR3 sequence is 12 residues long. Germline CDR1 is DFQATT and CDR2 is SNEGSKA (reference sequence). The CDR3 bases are TGCAGTGCTCAAGGAGGGAATTCACCCCTCCACTTT. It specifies CSAQGGNSPLHF.

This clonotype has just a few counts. CDR3 region: CASSPQVFGEWGTDTQYF. CDR3 in DNA: TGTGCCAGCTCACCCCAAGTTTTCGGGGAGTGGGGCACAGATACGCAGTATTTT. This chain connects TRBV18 to TRBJ2-3; tentative D call: TRBD2 (5 bases). V was pared by 3 bases and J by 1 base, with 20 bases between. The CDR3 is 18 residues long. In germline, CDR1 is KGHSH, CDR2 LQKENI. Drawing the rest from reference TRBV18 and TRBJ2-3, the complete variable domain is NAGVMQNPRHLVRRRGQEARLRCSPMKGHSHVYWYRQLPEEGLKFMVYLQKENIIDESGMPKERFSAEFPKEGPSILRIQQVVRGDSAAYFCASSPQVFGEWGTDTQYFGPGTRLTVL.

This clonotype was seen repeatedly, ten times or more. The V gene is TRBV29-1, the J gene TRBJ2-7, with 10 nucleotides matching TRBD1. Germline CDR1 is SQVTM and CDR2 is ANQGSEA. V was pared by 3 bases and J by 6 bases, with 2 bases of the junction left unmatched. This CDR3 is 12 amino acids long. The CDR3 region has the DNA TGCAGCGTTGAGAGGACAGGGGGCGAGCAGTACTTC. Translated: CSVERTGGEQYF.

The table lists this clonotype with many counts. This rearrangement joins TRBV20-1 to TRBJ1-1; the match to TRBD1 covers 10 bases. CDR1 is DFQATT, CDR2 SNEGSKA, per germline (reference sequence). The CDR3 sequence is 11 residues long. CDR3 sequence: CLGQGGSEAFF. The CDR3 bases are TGCCTAGGACAGGGGGGTTCTGAAGCTTTCTTT.

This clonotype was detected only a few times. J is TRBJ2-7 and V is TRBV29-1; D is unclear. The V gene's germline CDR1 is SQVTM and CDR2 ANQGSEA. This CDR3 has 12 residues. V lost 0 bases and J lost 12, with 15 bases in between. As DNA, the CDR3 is TGCAGCGTTGAAGATCCGGCAGGCCACCGGTACTTC. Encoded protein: CSVEDPAGHRYF.

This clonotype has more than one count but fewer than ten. CDR3 nucleotides: TGTGCCAGCTCACCATCGGCACGCGGTTCACCCCTCCACTTT. Translation gives CASSPSARGSPLHF. The chain has TRBV18 and TRBJ1-6; D unclear. Germline V gene sequence: CDR1 KGHSH, CDR2 LQKENI. V lost 2 bases to trimming and J lost 9 bases, with 11 bases between them. The CDR3 contains 14 residues.

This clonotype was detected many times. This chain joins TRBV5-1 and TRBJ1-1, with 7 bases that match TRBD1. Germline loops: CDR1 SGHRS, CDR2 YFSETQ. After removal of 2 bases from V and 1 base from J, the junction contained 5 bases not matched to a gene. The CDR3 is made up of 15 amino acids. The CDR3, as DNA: TGCGCCAGCAGCTTCGCAGACAGGGCGAACACTGAAGCTTTCTTT. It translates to CASSFADRANTEAFF.

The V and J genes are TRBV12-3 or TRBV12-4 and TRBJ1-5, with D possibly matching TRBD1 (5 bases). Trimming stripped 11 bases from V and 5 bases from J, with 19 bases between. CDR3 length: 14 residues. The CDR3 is CASKAWGVDQPQHF. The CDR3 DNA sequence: TGTGCCTCCAAAGCGTGGGGGGTGGATCAGCCCCAGCATTTT.

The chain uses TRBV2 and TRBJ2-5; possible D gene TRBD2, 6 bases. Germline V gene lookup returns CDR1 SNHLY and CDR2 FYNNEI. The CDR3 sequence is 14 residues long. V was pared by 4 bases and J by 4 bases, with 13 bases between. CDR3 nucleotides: TGTGCCAGCAGTGCCGGGGGAGTGGGAGAGACCCAGTACTTC. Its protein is CASSAGGVGETQYF.

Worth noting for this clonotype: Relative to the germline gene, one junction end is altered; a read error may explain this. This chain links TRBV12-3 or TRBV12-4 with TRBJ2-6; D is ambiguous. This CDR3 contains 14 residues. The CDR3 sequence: CASSSLSWANVLTF. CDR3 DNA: TGTGCCAGCAGTTCCCTCTCTTGGGCCAACGTCCTGACTTTC.

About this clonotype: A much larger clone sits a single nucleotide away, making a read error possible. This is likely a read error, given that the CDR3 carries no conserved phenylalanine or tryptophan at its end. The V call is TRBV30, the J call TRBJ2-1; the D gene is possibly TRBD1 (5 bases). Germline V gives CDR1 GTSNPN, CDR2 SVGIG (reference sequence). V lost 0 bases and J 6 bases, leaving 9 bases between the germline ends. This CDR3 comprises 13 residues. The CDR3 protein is CAWSVQATNEQFL. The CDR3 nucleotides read TGTGCCTGGAGTGTACAGGCCACCAATGAGCAGTTCTTA.

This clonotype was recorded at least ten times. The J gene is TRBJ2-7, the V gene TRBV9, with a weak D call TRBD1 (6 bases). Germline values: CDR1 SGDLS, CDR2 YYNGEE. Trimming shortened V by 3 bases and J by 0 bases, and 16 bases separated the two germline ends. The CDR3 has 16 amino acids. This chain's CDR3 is CASSEETGTSSYEQYF. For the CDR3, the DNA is TGTGCCAGCAGCGAAGAGACAGGAACGAGCTCCTACGAGCAGTACTTC.

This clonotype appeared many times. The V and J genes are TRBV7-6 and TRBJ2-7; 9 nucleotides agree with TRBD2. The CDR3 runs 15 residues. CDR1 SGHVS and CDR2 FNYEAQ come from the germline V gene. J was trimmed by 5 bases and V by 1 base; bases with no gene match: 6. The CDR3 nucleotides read TGTGCCAGCAGCTTAGAGCTAGCGGGGTTGAACGAGCAGTACTTC. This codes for CASSLELAGLNEQYF.

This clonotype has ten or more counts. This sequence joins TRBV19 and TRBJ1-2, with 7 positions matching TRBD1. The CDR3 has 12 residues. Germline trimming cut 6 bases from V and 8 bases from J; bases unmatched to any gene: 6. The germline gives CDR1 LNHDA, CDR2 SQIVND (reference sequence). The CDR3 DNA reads TGTGCCAGTAGCCCCGAACAGGGGGGCTACACCTTC. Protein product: CASSPEQGGYTF.

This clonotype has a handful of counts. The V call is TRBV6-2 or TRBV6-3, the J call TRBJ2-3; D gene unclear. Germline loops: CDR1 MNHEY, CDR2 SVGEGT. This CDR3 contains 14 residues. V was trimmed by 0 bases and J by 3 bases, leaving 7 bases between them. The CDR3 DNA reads TGTGCCAGCAGTTACTCGGGCAGGACAGATACGCAGTATTTT. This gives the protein CASSYSGRTDTQYF.

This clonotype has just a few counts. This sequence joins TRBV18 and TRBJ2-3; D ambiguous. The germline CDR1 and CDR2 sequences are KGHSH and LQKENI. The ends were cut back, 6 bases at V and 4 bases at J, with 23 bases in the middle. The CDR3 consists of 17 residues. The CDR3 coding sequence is TGTGCCAGCTCCCCTCAGGAAGGGTCAGCCAAGGCAGATACGCAGTATTTT. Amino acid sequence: CASSPQEGSAKADTQYF.